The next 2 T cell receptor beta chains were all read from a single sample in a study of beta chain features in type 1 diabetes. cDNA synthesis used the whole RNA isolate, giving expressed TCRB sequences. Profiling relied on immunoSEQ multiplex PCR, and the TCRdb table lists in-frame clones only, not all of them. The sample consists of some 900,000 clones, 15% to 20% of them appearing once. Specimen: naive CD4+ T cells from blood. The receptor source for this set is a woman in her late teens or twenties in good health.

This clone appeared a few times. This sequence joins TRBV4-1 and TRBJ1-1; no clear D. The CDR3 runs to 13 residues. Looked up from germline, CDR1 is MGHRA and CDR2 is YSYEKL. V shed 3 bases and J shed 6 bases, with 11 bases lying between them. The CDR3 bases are TGCGCCAGCAGCCATACCGGGTTTCCTGAAGCTTTCTTT. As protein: CASSHTGFPEAFF.

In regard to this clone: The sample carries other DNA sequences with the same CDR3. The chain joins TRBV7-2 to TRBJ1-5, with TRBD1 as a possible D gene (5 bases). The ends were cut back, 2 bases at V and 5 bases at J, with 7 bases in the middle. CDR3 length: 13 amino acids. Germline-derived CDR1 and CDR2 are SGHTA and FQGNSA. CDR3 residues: CASSLQGDQPQHF. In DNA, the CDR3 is TGTGCCAGCAGCTTACAGGGCGATCAGCCCCAGCATTTT. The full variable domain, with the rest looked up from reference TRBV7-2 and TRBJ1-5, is GAGVSQSPSNKVTEKGKDVELRCDPISGHTALYWYRQSLGQGLEFLIYFQGNSAPDKSGLPSDRFSAERTGGSVSTLTIQRTQQEDSAVYLCASSLQGDQPQHFGDGTRLSIL.